This T cell receptor beta chain was retrieved from a study of CD8 T cells in ankylosing spondylitis. Whole-study results and caveats: Reports of some motif variants in reactive arthritis synovial fluid and blood predate this one. For ankylosing spondylitis blood, a TCR beta motif of 7 or 8 highly homologous variants appeared characteristic. Disease-linked clones proved CD8+ and comparatively uncommon in peripheral blood.

TCR beta libraries were made by quantitative 5'-RACE with molecular barcodes. Using its own MiXCR run on the 5' RACE reads, TCRdb lists one record per CDR3 protein. The sample yields about 140,000 distinct CDR3 sequences, more than 7% seen once. Germline V gene data show CDR1 as SGHTA and CDR2 as FQGNSA. The CDR3 has 13 residues. Trimming left V 1 base short and J 12 bases short, with 10 bases between. This clonotype was observed many times. The target antigen is unknown. Input material: synovial fluid, either unsorted or a sorted T cell fraction (not recorded which). The clonotype originates from a male donor with ankylosing spondylitis. This chain connects TRBV7-2 to TRBJ1-6; TRBD1 might be the D (5 bases). The CDR3 protein is CASSLGFQGPLHF. The CDR3 DNA follows: TGTGCCAGCAGCTTAGGTTTTCAGGGACCCCTCCACTTT.